The T cell receptor (beta chain) under discussion was sequenced for a study of technical replicates of blood from a handful of donors. The assay was immunoSEQ multiplex PCR, and TCRdb's table has in-frame clones only and misses some. The sample carries tens of thousands of clones, 90% to 95% recorded once. CDR3 size: 16 residues. The ends lost 5 bases at V and 5 bases at J; junction bases unmatched: 13. CDR1 and CDR2 (germline): SGHRS, YFSETQ. The chain is built from TRBV5-1 and TRBJ2-7, with TRBD2 matching over 10 bases. Sequences were obtained from T cells isolated from PBMCs. This clonotype originated in a human donor in good health. The CDR3 here is CASSSRSGRAFNEQYF. CDR3 coding DNA: TGCGCCAGCAGTTCCAGAAGCGGGAGGGCCTTCAACGAGCAGTACTTC.